Included here is one TCR beta chain sequence, with context. This CDR3 comprises 16 residues. From germline, CDR1 is MNHEY and CDR2 SMNVEV (reference sequence). TCRdb re-analyzed the 5' RACE reads; it lists each CDR3 protein once, without DNA. The specimen's table records approximately 160,000 distinct CDR3 sequences. This sample is drawn from a study of monozygotic twins with inflammatory bowel disease. What was sequenced was blood. The TCR was taken from a human donor with ulcerative colitis or Crohn's disease, or a healthy co-twin of an affected twin (not recorded which). The J gene is TRBJ2-6, the V gene TRBV27; TCRdb picks TRBD1, but there is no DNA to check that call. The CDR3 reads CASSIQGISGANVLTF.